Below are 28 T cell receptor beta chains sequenced from a single sample in a study of PD-1 blockade in classical Hodgkin lymphoma. Time point in this sample: cycle 4 day 1 (C4D1), after less than 7 weeks of nivolumab. Every single patient, without exception, relapsed after autologous stem cell transplantation, and brentuximab vedotin exposure varied. The method was immunoSEQ multiplex PCR; TCRdb's version includes in-frame clones alone and lacks a portion of them. This table has almost 95,000 clones, more than 80% appearing once. Source: peripheral blood mononuclear cells (PBMCs), taken before the fourth cycle of nivolumab. The receptors shown here come from a human donor with classical Hodgkin lymphoma.

The chain is built from TRBV7-2 and TRBJ2-7; TRBD1 agrees at 9 bases. The CDR3 covers 13 residues. After removal of 7 bases from V and 4 bases from J, the junction contained 5 bases not matched to a gene. Germline-derived CDR1 and CDR2 are SGHTA and FQGNSA. The CDR3 reads CASTRTGVYEQYF. In DNA, the CDR3 is TGTGCCAGCACCCGGACAGGGGTTTACGAGCAGTACTTC.

The chain links TRBV11-1 to TRBJ1-1, with 9 bases identical to TRBD1. This CDR3 comprises 17 residues. Looked up from germline, CDR1 is SGHAT and CDR2 is FQDESV (reference sequence). Germline trimming cut 2 bases from V and 4 bases from J; bases unmatched to any gene: 11. The DNA of the CDR3 is TGTGCCAGCAGCTTAAGGTCACAGGGGGCTCGAGGCACTGAAGCTTTCTTT. It specifies CASSLRSQGARGTEAFF.

This chain joins TRBV6-6 and TRBJ1-1, with unresolved D. The CDR3 consists of 14 residues. With 6 bases removed from V and 2 bases from J, the gap between germline ends came to 13 bases. Germline V gives CDR1 MNHNY, CDR2 SVGAGI (reference sequence). DNA of the CDR3: TGTGCCAGCAGCTCTTCGCTGGGAAACACTGAAGCTTTCTTT. Translation: CASSSSLGNTEAFF.

V is TRBV30 and J is TRBJ2-7, with 11 bases identical to TRBD2. Germline loops: CDR1 GTSNPN, CDR2 SVGIG (reference sequence). The length of the CDR3 is 18 residues. V was pared by 0 bases and J by 1 base, with 11 bases of the junction left unmatched. CDR3 protein: CAWSVQGVLAGVSYEQYF. In nucleotides, the CDR3 is TGTGCCTGGAGTGTACAGGGCGTACTAGCGGGAGTTTCCTACGAGCAGTACTTC.

The count of this clone is one. The rearrangement uses TRBV29-1 and TRBJ1-2; 7 positions match TRBD1. The germline V gene encodes CDR1 SQVTM and CDR2 ANQGSEA. The V gene end was trimmed by 6 bases and the J gene end by 4 bases; junction bases not matched to a gene: 5. There are 12 residues in the CDR3. CDR3 in amino acids: CSVQTGTYGYTF. The DNA of the CDR3 is TGCAGCGTACAGACAGGGACCTATGGCTACACCTTC.

This clone appeared a single time. The genes are TRBV6-6 and TRBJ2-2; D possibly uses TRBD1 or TRBD2 (5 bases each). The CDR3 totals 12 residues. V was cut by 8 bases and J by 6 bases, with 10 bases left in between. The V gene's germline CDR1 is MNHNY and CDR2 SVGAGI (reference sequence). This chain's CDR3 is CASGMGAGELFF. For the CDR3, the DNA is TGTGCCAGCGGTATGGGGGCCGGGGAGCTGTTTTTT.

J is TRBJ2-2 and V is TRBV5-1, with 7 nucleotides matching TRBD1. Germline assignment: CDR1 SGHRS and CDR2 YFSETQ. With V trimmed by 3 bases and J by 1 base, 6 bases remained unmatched. This CDR3 comprises 16 residues. This CDR3 is CASSSGTVVNTGELFF. In DNA, the CDR3 is TGCGCCAGCAGCTCCGGGACAGTTGTGAACACCGGGGAGCTGTTTTTT.

This chain links TRBV28 with TRBJ2-2; D possibly matches TRBD1 or TRBD2 (6 bases each). The germline V gene has CDR1 MDHEN and CDR2 SYDVKM. The CDR3 spans 14 residues. V lost 6 bases and J lost 0, with 8 bases in between. The CDR3 sequence: CASRGGTNTGELFF. The CDR3 DNA follows: TGTGCCAGCAGAGGGGGGACGAACACCGGGGAGCTGTTTTTT.

V usage is TRBV30 and J usage is TRBJ2-5; 10 positions match TRBD2. Trimming at V came to 2 bases and at J to 5 bases, leaving 11 bases not matched to a gene. This CDR3 is 16 amino acids long. Germline V gene lookup returns CDR1 GTSNPN and CDR2 SVGIG (reference sequence). The CDR3 here is CAWSLRTSGGRETQYF. CDR3 coding DNA: TGTGCCTGGAGTCTCCGGACTAGCGGAGGAAGGGAGACCCAGTACTTC. Full variable domain (rest looked up from reference TRBV30 and TRBJ2-5): SQTIHQWPATLVQPVGSPLSLECTVEGTSNPNLYWYRQAAGRGLQLLFYSVGIGQISSEVPQNLSASRPQDRQFILSSKKLLLSDSGFYLCAWSLRTSGGRETQYFGPGTRLLVL.

The V gene is TRBV10-3, the J gene TRBJ1-3; TRBD1 agrees at 7 bases. Trimming at V came to 10 bases and at J to 0 bases, leaving 3 bases not matched to a gene. This CDR3 spans 13 amino acids. Germline V gives CDR1 ENHRY, CDR2 SYGVKD. In DNA form, the CDR3 reads TGTGCCACCACAGGGGCCTCTGGAAACACCATATATTTT. Translation: CATTGASGNTIYF.

This clone was observed once. The chain links TRBV6-6 to TRBJ2-5; 10 nucleotides line up with TRBD1. J was trimmed by 5 bases and V by 6 bases; bases with no gene match: 6. This CDR3 contains 14 residues. From germline, CDR1 is MNHNY and CDR2 SVGAGI (reference sequence). Here the CDR3 reads CASSQTGGRETQYF. In nucleotides, the CDR3 is TGTGCCAGCAGCCAGACAGGGGGCAGGGAGACCCAGTACTTC.

This clone showed up just a few times. This chain links TRBV5-1 with TRBJ2-7, with D perhaps assigned TRBD1 or TRBD2 (6 bases each). This CDR3 is 14 amino acids long. V was clipped by 4 bases and J by 4 bases, with 15 bases between them. Germline V CDR1 and CDR2: SGHRS, YFSETQ. DNA of the CDR3: TGCGCCAGCAGCCCCACCGGGGGCGTTTACGAGCAGTACTTC. It encodes CASSPTGGVYEQYF.

This clone has only one observation. The rearrangement joins TRBV28 to TRBJ2-7, with 11 bases that match TRBD2. There are 15 residues in the CDR3. Germline trimming cut 5 bases from V and 3 bases from J; bases unmatched to any gene: 6. In germline, CDR1 is MDHEN, CDR2 SYDVKM. The CDR3 bases are TGTGCCAGCAGTGTGGGACTAGCGGATTACTACGAGCAGTACTTC. This codes for CASSVGLADYYEQYF.

This chain connects TRBV9 to TRBJ2-6, with no clear D. V lost 1 base and J lost 0, with 5 bases in between. This CDR3 contains 15 residues. The V gene's germline CDR1 is SGDLS and CDR2 YYNGEE. CDR3 sequence: CASSVLTSGANVLTF. In nucleotides, the CDR3 is TGTGCCAGCAGCGTACTAACCTCTGGGGCCAACGTCCTGACTTTC.

V is TRBV4-3 and J is TRBJ2-1, with TRBD2 identical over 8 bases. This CDR3 contains 13 residues. Germline CDR1 is LGHNA and CDR2 is YSLEER. The V segment lost 6 bases and the J segment 7 bases; nucleotides outside the gene matches: 5. CDR3 bases: TGCGCCAGCAGACCGGGAGGGGGTAATGAGCAGTTCTTC. Residues: CASRPGGGNEQFF.

Comment on this clone: The same CDR3 is also encoded by other DNA sequences in this sample. This chain joins TRBV7-9 and TRBJ2-7; no firm D call. The CDR3 loop spans 13 amino acids. V was cut by 1 base and J by 0 bases, with 4 bases left in between. The germline V gene encodes CDR1 SEHNR and CDR2 FQNEAQ (reference sequence). The CDR3 spells CASSLDSSYEQYF. CDR3 DNA sequence: TGTGCCAGCAGCTTAGACAGCTCCTACGAGCAGTACTTC.

V and J are TRBV30 and TRBJ2-7; 9 bases match TRBD1. With 6 bases clipped from V and 3 bases from J, the junction kept 12 bases outside the gene matches. Germline V gene lookup returns CDR1 GTSNPN and CDR2 SVGIG (reference sequence). CDR3 length: 15 residues. The CDR3 sequence: CACGGQGNLYYEQYF. The CDR3 region has the DNA TGTGCCTGTGGGGGACAGGGAAACCTCTACTACGAGCAGTACTTC.

V is TRBV18 and J is TRBJ2-2, with D perhaps matching TRBD2 (5 bases). The CDR3 consists of 15 residues. CDR1 KGHSH and CDR2 LQKENI come from the germline V gene. The V and J ends lost 1 base and 1 base respectively, with 7 bases between them. CDR3 nucleotides: TGTGCCAGCTCACCACGGACTGAGAACACCGGGGAGCTGTTTTTT. It specifies CASSPRTENTGELFF.

The genes are TRBV6-1 and TRBJ1-3; 8 bases are a match to TRBD1. The trim removed 7 bases at V and 0 bases at J, leaving 5 bases unmatched. The CDR3 consists of 15 residues. Germline CDR1 and CDR2: MNHNS and SASEGT. CDR3 coding DNA: TGTGCCAGCATTGTGGACAGGGTCTCTGGAAACACCATATATTTT. Its protein product is CASIVDRVSGNTIYF.

The chain combines TRBV6-5 with TRBJ1-4; unclear D gene. Trimming stripped 7 bases from V and 4 bases from J, with 10 bases between. Germline loops: CDR1 MNHEY, CDR2 SVGAGI. The CDR3 extends over 13 amino acids. The CDR3 protein is CASMRTVNEKLFF. CDR3 in DNA: TGTGCCAGCATGCGGACGGTTAATGAAAAACTGTTTTTT.

The V call is TRBV28, the J call TRBJ1-1, with D uncertain. The CDR3 spans 13 residues. Trimming left V 7 bases short and J 1 base short, with 10 bases between. Germline CDR1 and CDR2: MDHEN and SYDVKM. DNA of the CDR3: TGTGCCAGCAACCCCGGGCGGAACACTGAAGCTTTCTTT. Translation gives CASNPGRNTEAFF. Complete variable domain (other parts from reference TRBV28 and TRBJ1-1): DVKVTQSSRYLVKRTGEKVFLECVQDMDHENMFWYRQDPGLGLRLIYFSYDVKMKEKGDIPEGYSVSREKKERFSLILESASTNQTSMYLCASNPGRNTEAFFGQGTRLTVV.

This sequence joins TRBV7-3 and TRBJ2-3, with D possibly TRBD2 on 6 matching bases. Trimming took 3 bases from V and 3 from J, leaving 7 bases between them. Germline CDR1 and CDR2: SGHTA and FQGTGA. This CDR3 has 13 residues. CDR3 nucleotides: TGTGCCAGCAGCTTGGGGACTACAGATACGCAGTATTTT. As protein: CASSLGTTDTQYF.

This clone was seen a handful of times. The V and J genes are TRBV19 and TRBJ2-7, with a weak D call TRBD1 (6 bases). Germline assignment: CDR1 LNHDA and CDR2 SQIVND (reference sequence). The germline V and J ends were trimmed by 8 bases and 0 bases, with 11 bases remaining between them. There are 13 residues in the CDR3. The DNA for the CDR3 is TGTGCCAGTCTGGACAGAAGCTCCTACGAGCAGTACTTC. Protein sequence: CASLDRSSYEQYF.

This clone came up a few times. Other DNA sequences in this sample translate to the same CDR3. The CDR3 DNA reads TGTGCCAGCAGTTTGCAGGGTGGAAACTATGGCTACACCTTC. Translating it yields CASSLQGGNYGYTF. The V gene is TRBV27, the J gene TRBJ1-2, with D possibly matching TRBD1 (5 bases). Germline V gene sequence: CDR1 MNHEY, CDR2 SMNVEV (reference sequence). The V gene lost 3 bases and the J gene lost 2 bases, with 10 bases spanning the gap. CDR3 length: 14 residues.

The V gene is TRBV11-2, the J gene TRBJ2-1; TRBD2 matches at 11 bases. Germline CDR1 is SGHAT and CDR2 is FQNNGV. V lost 0 bases to trimming and J lost 16 bases; unmatched junction nucleotides: 8. This CDR3 spans 14 amino acids. CDR3 DNA sequence: TGTGCCAGCAGCTTAGATTTTAGCGGGAGGGTCCGATTCTTC. Translated: CASSLDFSGRVRFF.

V is TRBV5-1 and J is TRBJ1-2; no clear D. Trimming pared 4 bases from V and 8 bases from J, leaving 15 bases between. Per germline, CDR1 SGHRS and CDR2 YFSETQ. This CDR3 region has 13 residues. In DNA, the CDR3 is TGCGCCAGCAGCCTGTCCGGGGAAGGGGGCTACACCTTC. It codes for CASSLSGEGGYTF.

The chain couples TRBV7-2 to TRBJ1-4, with TRBD1 as a possible D gene (5 bases). Per germline, CDR1 SGHTA and CDR2 FQGNSA. This CDR3 contains 14 residues. Trimming took off 7 bases at V and 5 bases at J, with 14 bases between the two ends. CDR3 sequence (DNA): TGTGCCAGCAAGGAGGGGCCACAGAATGAAAAACTGTTTTTT. This translates into CASKEGPQNEKLFF.

The chain couples TRBV5-5 to TRBJ1-2; D is undetermined. CDR3 length equals 11 residues. Germline-derived CDR1 and CDR2 are SGHKS and YYEKEE (reference sequence). Trimming stripped 4 bases from V and 8 bases from J, with 9 bases between. CDR3 coding DNA: TGTGCCAGCAGCCGTCTTTGGGGCTACACCTTC. Protein: CASSRLWGYTF.